This T cell receptor (beta chain) was recovered during a study of cytomegalovirus exposure and HLA in healthy donors. Overall study results and limits: Immune exposure was documented only through CMV serostatus. Later work associated approximately 17,000 TCR beta sequences with HLA alleles at 0.05 false discovery rate.

The table lists this clone with a few counts. What it recognizes is unknown. The primer mix had 60 Vbeta and 13 Jbeta primers. This table comes from immunoSEQ multiplex PCR, and its TCRdb copy is limited to in-frame clones, with some not included. The data hold 90,000 to 150,000 clones, with roughly 9% observed a single time. V was pared by 5 bases and J by 5 bases, with 12 bases of the junction left unmatched. The germline gives CDR1 SGHVS, CDR2 FQNEAQ. The CDR3 extends over 16 amino acids. The sequence was collected from a woman in her thirties or forties in good health and CMV-seropositive. J is TRBJ1-5 and V is TRBV7-8; 7 nucleotides match TRBD1. The sequenced material came from PBMCs. This CDR3 is CASSDKRQGMDQPQHF. CDR3 sequence (DNA): TGTGCCAGCAGCGATAAGCGACAGGGAATGGATCAGCCCCAGCATTTT.